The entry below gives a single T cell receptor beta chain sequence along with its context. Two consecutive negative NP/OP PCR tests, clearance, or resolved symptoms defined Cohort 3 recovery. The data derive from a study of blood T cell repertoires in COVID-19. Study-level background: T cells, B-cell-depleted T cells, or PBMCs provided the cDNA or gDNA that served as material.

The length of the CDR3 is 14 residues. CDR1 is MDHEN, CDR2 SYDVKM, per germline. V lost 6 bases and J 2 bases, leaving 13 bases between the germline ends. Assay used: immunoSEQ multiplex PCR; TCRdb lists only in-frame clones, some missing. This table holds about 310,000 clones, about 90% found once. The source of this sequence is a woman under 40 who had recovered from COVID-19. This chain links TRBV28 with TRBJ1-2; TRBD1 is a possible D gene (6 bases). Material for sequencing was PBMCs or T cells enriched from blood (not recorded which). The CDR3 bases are TGTGCCAGCAGCGTCGACAGGAGCAACTATGGCTACACCTTC. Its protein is CASSVDRSNYGYTF.